This T cell receptor (beta chain) was profiled in a study of control samples from healthy donors and cancer patients. Germline CDR1 is MDHEN and CDR2 is SYDVKM. Germline trimming cut 5 bases from V and 8 bases from J; bases unmatched to any gene: 8. CDR3 length: 13 residues. Using immunoSEQ multiplex PCR, the repertoire was profiled, and TCRdb retains in-frame clones only, with some absent. This table holds 150,000 to 200,000 clones, 96% found once. The sequenced sample consisted of blood. The chain employs TRBV28 and TRBJ1-2; 7 nucleotides line up with TRBD1. The sequence was collected from a woman between 25 and 40 years old in good health. Here the CDR3 reads CASSLGQVGGYTF. The DNA for the CDR3 is TGTGCCAGCAGTCTAGGACAGGTTGGCGGCTACACCTTC.